This T cell receptor (beta chain) was recorded in a study of OX40 agonist ivuxolimab in advanced cancers. Study details: Patients were treated with intravenous ivuxolimab, dosed at 0.01 to 10 mg/kg and infused every 2 weeks.

Trimming at V came to 5 bases and at J to 4 bases, leaving 9 bases not matched to a gene. Germline values: CDR1 SGHNT, CDR2 YYREEE (reference sequence). There are 15 residues in the CDR3. On this clone: Antigen: not known.

Study-level findings and limits: Within 6 weeks, CD4+ and CD8+ blood T cells expanded clonally at 0.1 to 3.0 mg/kg.

Produced via immunoSEQ multiplex PCR; TCRdb's table is partial and in-frame only. The sample includes about 73,000 clones, about 92% of them seen just once. The receptor was isolated from an adult with an advanced solid tumor such as melanoma, head and neck, liver or kidney cancer. The V call is TRBV5-4, the J call TRBJ2-3; TRBD2 matches at 8 bases. Sequences were derived from CD4+ or CD8+ T cells sorted from blood, sampled in a trial of the OX40 agonist ivuxolimab. The CDR3 region has the DNA TGTGCCAGCAGGGTTACGGGGGGGCCGTCAGATACGCAGTATTTT. It specifies CASRVTGGPSDTQYF.